The entry that follows covers one T cell receptor (beta chain) sequence. What it binds is unknown. The V end was cut by 1 base, the J end by 6 bases, with 10 bases between. CDR1 and CDR2 (germline): PRHDT, FYEKMQ (reference sequence). This CDR3 region has 14 residues. These data are taken from a study of CD8 T cells in Susac syndrome. Whole-study results and caveats: It was acknowledged in the study that its TCR sequencing and HLA analysis involved a relatively small number of individuals.

RNA in amounts of roughly 0.5 to 1 ug was reverse transcribed with random hexamers. immunoSEQ multiplex PCR amplified TCR beta CDR3 across 54 Vbeta, 13 Jbeta. TCRdb itself ran the immunoSEQ multiplex PCR reads through MiXCR, one entry per CDR3 protein. This sample has roughly 80,000 distinct CDR3 sequences, with roughly 93% found just once. Sequencing targeted TCR beta in T cells from blood (CD8+ and CD4+). It was negative isolation that provided the CD8+ and CD4+ T cells, whereas TEMRA cells were enriched by FACS. The chain joins TRBV13 to TRBJ2-1, with unresolved D. The specimen was CD8+ T cells from PBMCs. This sequence originates from a human donor in good health. CDR3 DNA sequence: TGTGCCAGCAGCTTAGAGAGACCTCTCAATGAGCAGTTCTTC. It codes for CASSLERPLNEQFF.